Below, 15 T cell receptor beta chains from the same sample are listed, as sequenced in a study of blood T cells in healthy people across ages. A J-beta primer mix and a sample-barcoded 5' primer were used in a second PCR of about 7 to 12 cycles. TCRdb reprocessed the 5' RACE reads with MiXCR, giving one entry per CDR3 protein. Among some 700,000 distinct CDR3 sequences listed, 40% to 45% were seen once. Sequencing was carried out using blood. These receptors all stem from a woman aged 60-75 years in good health.

The chain links TRBV3-1 to TRBJ2-3, with 7 bases identical to TRBD2. CDR1 is LGHDT, CDR2 YNNKEL, per germline (reference sequence). V was pared by 0 bases and J by 0 bases, with 3 bases of the junction left unmatched. The CDR3 consists of 16 residues. The CDR3 here is CASSQEAAGSTDTQYF. The CDR3 region has the DNA TGTGCCAGCAGCCAAGAGGCAGCGGGGAGCACAGATACGCAGTATTTT.

Comments on this clonotype: One junction end does not reproduce the germline sequence, and a read error may be involved. The rearrangement uses TRBV25-1 and TRBJ1-2, with D possibly TRBD1 on 5 matching bases. The germline V gene encodes CDR1 MGHDK and CDR2 SYGVNS. The CDR3 has 13 amino acids. The CDR3 DNA reads TGTGTCAGCAGTGACGACAGCCCCTATGGCTACACCTTC. Translated, it gives CVSSDDSPYGYTF.

The chain carries TRBV6-1 and TRBJ2-5; maybe TRBD1 (5 bases). Near its end, the DNA agrees better with TRBJ2-7, so the J call may be wrong. CDR1 is MNHNS, CDR2 SASEGT, per germline. There are 15 residues in the CDR3. The CDR3 reads CASSEEIVPGYEQYF. In nucleotides, the CDR3 is TGTGCCAGCAGTGAAGAAATTGTTCCAGGGTACGAGCAGTACTTC.

About this clonotype itself: One end of the junction fails to match germline, which may point to a read error. The chain employs TRBV4-2 and TRBJ2-5, with D tentatively TRBD1 or TRBD2 (5 bases each). There are 15 residues in the CDR3. The germline gives CDR1 LGHNA, CDR2 YNFKEQ. CDR3 protein: CARSQGEGRGETQYF. The CDR3 nucleotides are TGTGCCAGGAGCCAAGGGGAAGGGCGAGGGGAGACCCAGTACTTC.

The sample holds a few counts of this clonotype. This chain connects TRBV3-1 to TRBJ2-1; TRBD2 agrees at 13 bases. Germline CDR1 reads LGHDT; CDR2 reads YNNKEL (reference sequence). The length of the CDR3 is 16 residues. Losses at the gene ends were 0 bases for V and 9 bases for J; bases not matched to a gene: 5. In DNA, the CDR3 is TGTGCCAGCAGCCAAGATCGGGGACTAGCGGGGAGTGAGCAGTTCTTC. Its protein is CASSQDRGLAGSEQFF.

V usage is TRBV3-1 and J usage is TRBJ1-1; D remains unclear. The CDR3 is made up of 14 amino acids. The germline gives CDR1 LGHDT, CDR2 YNNKEL (reference sequence). Deletions cut 6 bases from V and 4 bases from J, with 15 bases between. The CDR3 region has the DNA TGTGCCAGCAGTCTGATCTCCGGAGGCACTGAAGCTTTCTTT. Translation: CASSLISGGTEAFF. Looking up the rest from reference TRBV3-1 and TRBJ1-1 gives the full variable domain: DTAVSQTPKYLVTQMGNDKSIKCEQNLGHDTMYWYKQDSKKFLKIMFSYNNKELIINETVPNRFSPKSPDKAHLNLHINSLELGDSAVYFCASSLISGGTEAFFGQGTRLTVV.

The V and J genes are TRBV27 and TRBJ2-4; unclear D gene. The end of the DNA fits TRBJ2-7 better, so the J call may be wrong. CDR1 is MNHEY, CDR2 SMNVEV, per germline (reference sequence). This CDR3 contains 15 residues. The CDR3 reads CASSSSHTLGNEQYF. In DNA form, the CDR3 reads TGTGCCAGCAGTTCATCACACACCCTGGGGAACGAGCAGTACTTC.

This clonotype was observed many times. V is TRBV20-1 and J is TRBJ2-7; D perhaps matches TRBD2 (6 bases). CDR1 and CDR2 from the germline V gene are DFQATT and SNEGSKA (reference sequence). The CDR3 is made up of 13 amino acids. Trimming stripped 5 bases from V and 5 bases from J, with 16 bases between. The chain's CDR3 is CSAPAGPMNEQYF. CDR3 nucleotides: TGCAGTGCTCCGGCGGGGCCCATGAACGAGCAGTACTTC.

This clonotype was observed a handful of times. This rearrangement joins TRBV5-1 to TRBJ1-5; no firm D call. The CDR3 runs to 13 residues. Trimming stripped 5 bases from V and 5 bases from J, with 11 bases between. Germline CDR1 reads SGHRS; CDR2 reads YFSETQ. The DNA of the CDR3 is TGCGCCAGCAGTGCCGAACCCGATCAGCCCCAGCATTTT. Amino acid sequence: CASSAEPDQPQHF.

This clonotype was recorded once. The rearrangement uses TRBV7-8 and TRBJ2-3; D unresolved. The V gene lost 2 bases and the J gene lost 5 bases, with 14 bases spanning the gap. This CDR3 is built from 15 residues. Germline V gene data show CDR1 as SGHVS and CDR2 as FQNEAQ. The CDR3 DNA sequence: TGTGCCAGCAGCTTACGTGGACGGACGGGAGATACGCAGTATTTT. Its translation is CASSLRGRTGDTQYF. The full variable domain, completed using reference TRBV7-8 and TRBJ2-3, is GAGVSQSPRYKVAKRGQDVALRCDPISGHVSLFWYQQALGQGPEFLTYFQNEAQLDKSGLPSDRFFAERPEGSVSTLKIQRTQQEDSAVYLCASSLRGRTGDTQYFGPGTRLTVL.

In nucleotides, the CDR3 is TGTGCCACCAGCAGAGTCGGCTCCTACAATGAGCAGTTCTTC. This codes for CATSRVGSYNEQFF. The chain joins TRBV15 to TRBJ2-1; D uncertain. Germline values: CDR1 LNHNV, CDR2 YYDKDF (reference sequence). The CDR3 has 14 amino acids. Trimming shortened V by 1 base and J by 0 bases, and 4 bases separated the two germline ends.

The chain combines TRBV25-1 with TRBJ2-2; the match to TRBD1 covers 9 bases. Germline V CDR1 and CDR2: MGHDK, SYGVNS. The CDR3 contains 16 residues. V lost 3 bases and J lost 10; bases outside the gene matches: 12. Here the CDR3 DNA reads TGTGCCAGCAGTGAGTCGGGACAGGGTAGATTGAAGGAGCTGTTTTTT. Translation: CASSESGQGRLKELFF.

The V gene is TRBV5-1, the J gene TRBJ1-1; 7 nucleotides match TRBD1. CDR1 is SGHRS, CDR2 YFSETQ, per germline. CDR3 length: 13 amino acids. Unmatched junction bases numbered 5, after V lost 6 bases and J lost 3 bases. The CDR3 bases are TGCGCCAGCAAATACAGGGGAGACACTGAAGCTTTCTTT. Its protein is CASKYRGDTEAFF.

There are a few counts of this clonotype. V and J are TRBV9 and TRBJ1-1; the match to TRBD1 covers 7 bases. Germline CDR1 and CDR2: SGDLS and YYNGEE. CDR3 size: 15 residues. Trimming removed 0 bases from V and 4 bases from J; junction bases left unmatched: 6. The CDR3 nucleotides read TGTGCCAGCAGCGTAGAGAACAGGGGAGGCACTGAAGCTTTCTTT. It translates to CASSVENRGGTEAFF.

This clonotype came up a few times. The chain carries TRBV10-3 and TRBJ1-2, with D possibly TRBD1 on 6 matching bases. CDR1 is ENHRY and CDR2 is SYGVKD in the germline V gene. This CDR3 is 14 amino acids long. Trimming left V 3 bases short and J 6 bases short, with 14 bases between. CDR3: CAISETGTQNGYTF. CDR3 nucleotides: TGTGCCATCAGTGAAACCGGGACACAAAATGGCTACACCTTC.